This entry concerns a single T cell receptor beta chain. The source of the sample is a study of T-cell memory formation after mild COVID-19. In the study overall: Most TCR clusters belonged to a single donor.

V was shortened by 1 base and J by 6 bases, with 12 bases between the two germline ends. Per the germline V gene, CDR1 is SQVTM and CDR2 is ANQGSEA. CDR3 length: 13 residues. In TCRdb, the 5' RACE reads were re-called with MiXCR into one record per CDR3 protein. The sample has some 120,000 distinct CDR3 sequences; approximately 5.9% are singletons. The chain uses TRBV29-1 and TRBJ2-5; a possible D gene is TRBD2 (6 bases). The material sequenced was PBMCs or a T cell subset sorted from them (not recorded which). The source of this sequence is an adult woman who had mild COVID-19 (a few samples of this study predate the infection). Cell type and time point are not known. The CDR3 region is CSVEGLGGQTQYF. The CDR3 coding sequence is TGCAGCGTTGAAGGACTAGGTGGACAGACCCAGTACTTC.